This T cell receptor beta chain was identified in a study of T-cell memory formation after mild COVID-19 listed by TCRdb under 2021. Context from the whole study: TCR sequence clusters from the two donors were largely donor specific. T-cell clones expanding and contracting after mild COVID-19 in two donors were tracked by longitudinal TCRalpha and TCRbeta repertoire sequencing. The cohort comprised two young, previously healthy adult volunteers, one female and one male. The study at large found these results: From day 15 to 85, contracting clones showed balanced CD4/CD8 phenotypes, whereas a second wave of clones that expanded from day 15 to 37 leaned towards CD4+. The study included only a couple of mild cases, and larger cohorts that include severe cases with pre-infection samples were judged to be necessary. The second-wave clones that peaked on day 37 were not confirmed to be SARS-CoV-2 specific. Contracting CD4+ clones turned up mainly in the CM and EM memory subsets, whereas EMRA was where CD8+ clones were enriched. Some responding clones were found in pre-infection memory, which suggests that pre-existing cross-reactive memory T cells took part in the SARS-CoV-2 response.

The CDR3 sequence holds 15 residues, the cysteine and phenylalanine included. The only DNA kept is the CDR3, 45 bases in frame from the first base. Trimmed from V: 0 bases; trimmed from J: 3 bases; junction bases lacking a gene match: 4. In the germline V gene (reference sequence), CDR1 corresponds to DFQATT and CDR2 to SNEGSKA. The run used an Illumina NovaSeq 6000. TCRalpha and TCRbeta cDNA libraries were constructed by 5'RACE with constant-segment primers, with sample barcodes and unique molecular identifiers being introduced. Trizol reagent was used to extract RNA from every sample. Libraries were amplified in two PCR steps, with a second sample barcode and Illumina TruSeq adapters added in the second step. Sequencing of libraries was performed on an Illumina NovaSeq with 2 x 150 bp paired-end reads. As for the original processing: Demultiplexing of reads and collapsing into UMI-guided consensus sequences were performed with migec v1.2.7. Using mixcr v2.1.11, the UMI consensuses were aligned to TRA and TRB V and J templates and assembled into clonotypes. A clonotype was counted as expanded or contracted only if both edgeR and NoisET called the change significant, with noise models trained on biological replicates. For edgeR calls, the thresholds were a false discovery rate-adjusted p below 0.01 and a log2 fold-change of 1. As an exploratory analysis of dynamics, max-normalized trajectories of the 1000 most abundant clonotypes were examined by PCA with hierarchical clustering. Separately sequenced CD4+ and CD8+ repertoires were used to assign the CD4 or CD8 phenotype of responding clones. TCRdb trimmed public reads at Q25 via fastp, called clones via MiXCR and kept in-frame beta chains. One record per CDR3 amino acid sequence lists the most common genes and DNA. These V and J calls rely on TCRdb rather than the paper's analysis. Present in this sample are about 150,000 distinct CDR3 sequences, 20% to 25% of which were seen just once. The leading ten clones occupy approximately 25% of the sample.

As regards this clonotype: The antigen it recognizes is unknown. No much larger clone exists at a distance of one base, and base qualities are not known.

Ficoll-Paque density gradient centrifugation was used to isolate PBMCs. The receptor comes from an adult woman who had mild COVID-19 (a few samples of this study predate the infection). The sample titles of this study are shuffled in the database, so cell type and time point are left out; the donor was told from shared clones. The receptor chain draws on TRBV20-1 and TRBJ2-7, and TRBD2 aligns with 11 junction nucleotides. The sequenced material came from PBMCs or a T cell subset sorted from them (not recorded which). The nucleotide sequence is TGCAGTGCTAGAGACGGGACTAGCGGTAACTACGAGCAGTACTTC. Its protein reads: CSARDGTSGNYEQYF.